This record concerns one TCR beta chain sequence. Its antigen is as yet unknown. This record belongs to a study of naive and memory T cell subsets. General study points: Especially in CD8 cells, naive repertoires contained a few larger clonotypes, possibly CD45RA-re-expressing memory cells.

The CDR3 length is 19 residues. Germline CDR1 and CDR2: SEHNR and FQNEAQ (reference sequence). V lost 2 bases, J lost 5 bases, and 28 bases lay in between. Both TRBC1 and TRBC2 were covered by a beta constant-region primer of two equimolar oligonucleotides. Four rounds of PCR amplified the ligated cDNA using nested alpha and beta constant-region primers plus SP2. TCRdb analysed the UMI-ligation and nested PCR reads with MiXCR anew, one entry per CDR3 protein. The top ten hold about 0.63% of the sample, which has roughly 140,000 distinct CDR3 sequences, 15% to 20% seen once. This chain links TRBV7-9 with TRBJ2-7; tentatively, D is TRBD1 (5 bases). The sample comprised naive CD8+ T cells from blood. The receptor was derived from a human donor in good health. CDR3 amino acids: CASSLLGPEQVNWFDEQYF. The DNA of the CDR3 is TGTGCCAGCAGCTTACTCGGTCCAGAACAGGTGAATTGGTTTGACGAGCAGTACTTC.